This T cell receptor beta chain originates from a study of cytomegalovirus exposure and HLA in healthy donors. Study-level findings and limits: A prior analysis recorded that most TCR beta V segments were productive about 87% or about 30% of the time.

Germline V gene data show CDR1 as SEHNR and CDR2 as FQNEAQ (reference sequence). This CDR3 has 17 amino acids. It was with 60 Vbeta and 13 Jbeta primers that the PCR ran. Profiling relied on immunoSEQ multiplex PCR, and the TCRdb table lists in-frame clones only, not all of them. This sample yields roughly 150,000 clones, of which about four fifths are seen a single time; around 9.1% belongs to the top ten. Note on this clone: Antigen specificity is unknown. Sequence at one end of the junction differs from germline and may be a read error.

Specimen: PBMCs. The V and J genes are TRBV7-9 and TRBJ2-1, with 7 nucleotides matching TRBD1. The clonotype comes from a male donor in good health and CMV-seropositive. The DNA of the CDR3 is TGTTCCAGCAGCTTGGGATTCCGGGACAGCAGATGGAATGAGCAGTTCTTC. This sequence encodes CSSSLGFRDSRWNEQFF.